This T cell receptor beta chain was sequenced in a study of breast tumors, draining lymph nodes, adjacent tissues. Overall study findings and caveats: Compared with lymph nodes, tumors were less diverse; compared with nontumor tissue, more.

V shed 7 bases and J shed 2 bases, with 12 bases lying between them. The CDR3 totals 14 residues. The germline CDR1 and CDR2 sequences are LNHDA and SQIVND (reference sequence). A single record per CDR3 protein comes from TCRdb applying MiXCR to the multiplex PCR reads. The sample lists around 130,000 distinct CDR3 sequences; about 33% were seen once. This clonotype appeared many times. Its antigen remains unidentified. Axillary draining lymph nodes of breast cancer patients supplied the node samples. This clonotype was sampled from a female donor with breast cancer. Some clones in this sample may be carry-over from other donors' samples. Sequencing input: axillary lymph node tissue. V usage is TRBV19 and J usage is TRBJ1-5; unclear D gene. The CDR3, as DNA: TGTGCCAGTAATGGCCGAGGAGGCAATCAGCCCCAGCATTTT. Its translation is CASNGRGGNQPQHF. Full variable domain (missing parts from reference TRBV19 and TRBJ1-5): DGGITQSPKYLFRKEGQNVTLSCEQNLNHDAMYWYRQDPGQGLRLIYYSQIVNDFQKGDIAEGYSVSREKKESFPLTVTSAQKNPTAFYLCASNGRGGNQPQHFGDGTRLSIL.